The sequence of this T cell receptor beta chain was determined in a study of regulatory T cells in long-lasting Graves disease (TCRdb year 2021). Regarding the research as a whole: In the newly diagnosed Graves' disease group, patients had been taking antithyroid drugs for less than 3 months. This study used TCR sequencing and RNA sequencing of peripheral blood to compare persistent Graves' disease patients against newly diagnosed Graves' disease patients. The study took place in China and was registered as a clinical trial. A total of approximately 35 samples underwent TCR sequencing: approximately 13 from persistent and about 20 from newly diagnosed Graves' disease patients.

The protocol used for the library was multiplex PCR. TCRdb records Illumina HiSeq 4000 as the sequencer. CDR3 regions were amplified by Arm-PCR with iRepertoire HTBI primers to construct TCR beta libraries. Before sequencing, the PCR products went through gel purification. On the authors' methods: A total of around 59 TRBV and under 15 TRBJ segments were identified across samples and were used for gene usage analysis of CDR3 amino acid clonotypes. Filtered high-quality paired reads were merged into contigs using COPE and FqMerger. Contigs were aligned with BLAST to IMGT TRBV, TRBD and TRBJ reference genes, and CDR3 was defined per IMGT. Any clonotype with a frequency above 0.1% was counted as a highly expanded clone. Shannon entropy was used to measure repertoire diversity, and the Gini coefficient was used to measure V-J evenness. A clonotype found in more than one individual was treated as public. TCRdb took the public reads, trimmed them with fastp at Q25, ran MiXCR for clone calling and kept in-frame beta chains. CDR3 protein duplicates are merged, each entry listing the most common genes and DNA. The authors' filters were not applied to this entry. The sample contains fewer than 400,000 distinct CDR3 sequences, 18% of them found a single time. The ten largest account for less than 45% of the sample.

Taken from cysteine to phenylalanine, the CDR3 has 16 residues. The CDR3 DNA has 48 bases and is translated from base 1. The CDR1 and CDR2 encoded by the germline V gene are MDHEN and SYDVKM. V ends up 5 bases short and J 5 bases short, with an unmatched junction base count of 7. Taken with the paper, the label for time point translates to: newly diagnosed GD, antithyroid drugs for less than 3 months. RNA was extracted from PBMCs in TRIzol for both TCR sequencing and RNA sequencing. Graves' disease was diagnosed according to American Thyroid Association guidelines. The patients came from an endocrinology department in Xi'an, China. Each patient gave around 9 milliliters of peripheral blood, collected in an EDTA anticoagulant tube. Ficoll Paque Plus density gradient separation was used to isolate PBMCs, and no further T cell sorting was done. An Agilent 2100 Bioanalyzer and agarose gel were used to check RNA quality, and a NanoDrop 2000 was used to measure RNA concentration.

Of note for this clonotype: Its antigen remains unidentified. No quality values exist for individual bases; no much larger clone is one base distant.

Here is what the overall study found, with its caveats: Compared with newly diagnosed patients, patients with persistent Graves' disease had lower TCR Shannon entropy and fewer highly expanded clones, which suggests clonal expansion. Sequencing and analysis were limited to the TCR beta chain. Because the primary lesion, thyroid tissue, could not be accessed, the study looked at peripheral blood alone. The authors noted that the small sample size was a limitation that may lower accuracy. More public clonotypes were shared among persistent patients (roughly 3,000) than among newly diagnosed patients (966). TRBV28, TRBJ1-2 and TRBJ2-5 were preferentially used in persistent disease, while TRBV20-1 and TRBJ2-1 were favored in newly diagnosed disease.

The specimen was peripheral blood mononuclear cells (PBMCs), collected at new diagnosis, from a patient treated with antithyroid drugs. This TCR derives from a female donor with Graves disease. The sequence is built from TRBV28 and TRBJ2-5; TRBD2 lines up with 14 middle nucleotides. The DNA reads TGTGCCAGCAGTCTGGGGACTAGCGGGAGAGGCGAGACCCAGTACTTC. This is translated as CASSLGTSGRGETQYF.